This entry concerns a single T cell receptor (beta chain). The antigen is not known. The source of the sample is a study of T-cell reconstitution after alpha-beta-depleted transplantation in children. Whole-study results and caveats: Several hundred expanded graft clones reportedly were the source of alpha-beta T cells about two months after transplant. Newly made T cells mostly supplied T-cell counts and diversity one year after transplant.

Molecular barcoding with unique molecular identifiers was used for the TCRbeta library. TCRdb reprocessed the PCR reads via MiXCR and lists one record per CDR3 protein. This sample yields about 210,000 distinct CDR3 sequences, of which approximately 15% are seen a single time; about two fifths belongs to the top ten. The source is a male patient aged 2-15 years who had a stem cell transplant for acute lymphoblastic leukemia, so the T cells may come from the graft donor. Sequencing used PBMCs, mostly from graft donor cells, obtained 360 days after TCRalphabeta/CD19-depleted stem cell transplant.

This CDR3 is CASSLVPFYEQYF. Here the CDR3 DNA reads TGTGCCAGCAGCTTAGTCCCGTTCTACGAGCAGTACTTC. The chain uses TRBV7-2 and TRBJ2-7; D uncertain. This CDR3 is 13 amino acids long. CDR1 SGHTA and CDR2 FQGNSA come from the germline V gene. V shed 1 base and J shed 3 bases, with 7 bases lying between them.